This T cell receptor beta chain was identified in a study of identical twins (dated by TCRdb to the mid-2010s). Regarding the research as a whole: To test whether fetal clonotypes persist, the study used deep sequencing on TCR alpha and beta repertoires from monozygotic twins, unrelated adults of various ages, and cord blood. Replicate twin experiments were performed at different times using different library preparation protocols to rule out contamination. Overall results and qualifications from the work: Zero-insertion analyses could be partly confounded by invariant T cells such as MAIT and iNKT, although diverse VJ usage argued against such confounding for most clonotypes. Fewer insertions were carried by abundant cord blood beta clonotypes; a weaker similar trend was observed in young adult naive repertoires, while no such trend was observed in memory repertoires. A weaker excess of twin sharing was found in beta out-of-frame sequences because the signal-to-noise ratio was lowered by fewer shared sequences. In monozygotic twins, out-of-frame TCR alpha sharing was systematically underestimated by recombination models, although the models agreed with sharing between unrelated individuals. Because the same donors could not be followed over many years, the conclusions depended on cross-sectional statistical analysis. Compared with coincidental sharing between unrelated individuals, out-of-frame TCR alpha sequences shared between twins showed an excess of sequences with low generation probability.

Every donor was a healthy Caucasian. Three pairs of female monozygotic twins, all aged about 18 to 30 years, were included in the twin cohort. Positive isolation kits from Invitrogen were used to isolate the CD4+ and CD8+ T cell populations. This clonotype has at least ten counts. What antigen it recognizes has not been identified. Base qualities are not provided; no much larger clone lies one nucleotide away. The library was generated by 5' RACE. Instrument on record: Illumina HiSeq 2000. A universal primer binding site was added through template switching, and the final cDNA carried a unique molecular identifier so that TCR cDNA molecules could be counted accurately. First-strand cDNA for TCR alpha and beta chains was synthesized from specific primers in the conserved constant-segment region. To control for contamination, each cDNA library was double barcoded with a SMART-Mk sample barcode plus Illumina barcodes. TruSeq adapter sequences along with Illumina sample barcodes were introduced in two successive PCR steps. TCR alpha and beta cDNA libraries were sequenced on the Illumina HiSeq platform with custom primers. The published analysis was carried out like this. Unique molecular identifiers were extracted from raw reads with MiGEC, and CDR3 positions were determined with MiXCR. Recombination models were inferred per individual with the repgenHMM and IGoR tools using an EM algorithm. The analysis of shared clonotypes was done with the tcR package in R, with sharing normalized by the product of cloneset sizes. To study raw recombination free of thymic and clonal selection effects, out-of-frame nonproductive sequences were analyzed. In-frame beta chains were kept once TCRdb had trimmed the public reads at Q25 with fastp and called clones with MiXCR. Merged by CDR3 protein, the rows form single entries marked with the most common genes and DNA. The V and J calls, along with clone size, are taken from TCRdb and not from the paper's own processing. For this sample there are 450,000 or so distinct CDR3 sequences; 13% to 15% appear just once. Around 0.57% of the sample comes from the top ten.

The sample also formed part of further work on yellow fever vaccine responses in identical twins. As that second paper reports: The authors reported that the T cell response to vaccination in identical twins appeared partly convergent and partly personalized. Focusing on identical twins, the study followed the T cell clones that responded to the vaccine, and did so with precision.

The specimen was CD4+ T cells sorted from blood. This TCR came from a woman aged 18-29 years in good health.

The CDR3 reads as follows: CASSEMFSQKNIQYF. The DNA sequence is given as TGTGCCAGCAGTGAAATGTTTTCGCAAAAAAACATTCAGTACTTC. This sequence uses TRBV2 and TRBJ2-4, with the D gene call left open. Via the germline V gene, CDR1 is SNHLY and CDR2 FYNNEI. The CDR3 goes from the cysteine to the phenylalanine over 15 residues. Only the CDR3 DNA stays, 45 bases, in frame from base 1. The junction shows trimming of 2 bases on V and 4 bases on J, plus 12 bases between the germline ends. Joined to the reference TRBV2 and TRBJ2-4 proteins, this CDR3 gives the full variable domain: EPEVTQTPSHQVTQMGQEVILRCVPISNHLYFYWYRQILGQKVEFLVSFYNNEISEKSEIFDDQFSVERPDGSNFTLKIRSTKLEDSAMYFCASSEMFSQKNIQYFGAGTRLSVL.